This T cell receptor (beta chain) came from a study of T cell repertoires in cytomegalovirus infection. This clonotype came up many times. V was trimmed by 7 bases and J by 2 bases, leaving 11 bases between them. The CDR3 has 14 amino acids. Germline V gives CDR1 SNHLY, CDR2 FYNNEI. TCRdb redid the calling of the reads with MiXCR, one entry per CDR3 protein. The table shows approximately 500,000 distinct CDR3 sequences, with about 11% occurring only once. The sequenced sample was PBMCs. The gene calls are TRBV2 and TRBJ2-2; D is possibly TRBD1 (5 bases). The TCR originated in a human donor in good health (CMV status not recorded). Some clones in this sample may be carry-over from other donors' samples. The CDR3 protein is CASTAGLNTGELFF. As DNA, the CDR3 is TGTGCCAGCACAGCAGGGTTAAACACCGGGGAGCTGTTTTTT.